One T cell receptor beta chain is described in this entry. This clone was counted between two and nine times. There is no known antigen for this receptor. The input lacks base qualities; no much larger clone sits a single base away. The data belong to a study of blood T cell repertoires in COVID-19 (dated by TCRdb to 2018 to 2021). Regarding the complete study: Samples from collaborators originated in the United States, Italy and Spain and spanned both the acute and convalescent phases of COVID-19. The prospective study material was composed of cDNA or gDNA derived from T cells, B-cell-depleted T cells, or PBMCs. Deeply sampled blood TCRbeta repertoires from subjects exposed to, actively infected with, or recovered from COVID-19 were included in the dataset. The repertoires were released in a freely available public database intended as a resource for research on the immune response to SARS-CoV-2. Samples were obtained from the ongoing ImmuneRACE study (first 160 participants) and from some 1,200 subjects provided by 6 global collaborators. The sample metadata nearly always contained a de-identified subject ID, COVID-19 status, age in years and sex. HLA class I and class II types, where available, came from metadata supplied by the sample provider rather than from assay-based typing. General conclusions and limits of the study: Clinical and demographic metadata were provided uncurated, with the amount varying by source and participant.

Collaborating institutions collected whole blood in K2EDTA tubes following their own protocols. For TCRbeta analysis, collaborators shipped samples as frozen whole blood, isolated PBMCs, or DNA extracted from either of those sample types. The germline V gene supplies CDR1 SGHRS and CDR2 YFSETQ. The CDR3 runs 14 amino acids, cysteine and phenylalanine included. Just the 42-base CDR3 DNA is kept, in frame starting at base 1. Between the V and J ends, shortened by 0 bases and 2 bases respectively, the junction contains 8 bases. The immunoSEQ Assay, a bias-controlled multiplex PCR, was used to amplify TCRbeta CDR3 regions from genomic DNA. As for the authors' bioinformatics: The number of nucleated cells in each sample was estimated from the amplification of reference gene primers within the assay. To quantify the absolute abundance of each unique TCRbeta CDR3 rearrangement, sequence reads were collapsed and filtered. For each sample, productive Simpson clonality was calculated by taking the square root of Simpson's diversity index across productive rearrangements. TCRdb holds this immuneACCESS table with in-frame rearrangements only. Some clones are missing; in checked studies, unresolved V genes explain under half, and the rest has no known cause. For V, J and clone size, that table is used; D and trimming come from the DNA. This sample comprises tens of thousands of clones, more than 70% of them detected only once. Jointly, the top ten make up around 24% of the sample.

The chain was built from TRBV5-1 and TRBJ1-2; the D gene is perhaps TRBD1, from 5 matching bases. Sequenced sample: peripheral blood. This receptor was obtained from a woman of 80 years or more with acute or convalescent COVID-19. The CDR3 protein sequence reads: CASSLGQQNYGYTF. The DNA is TGCGCCAGCAGCTTGGGACAGCAGAACTATGGCTACACCTTC.